This T cell receptor (beta chain) was found in a study of blood T cell repertoires in COVID-19. Study summary: Italy, Spain and the United States were the sources of the convalescent and acute COVID-19 samples. T cells, B-cell-depleted T cells, or PBMCs supplied cDNA or gDNA.

How the authors handled the data: Nucleated cell counts were estimated from reference gene primer amplification. Clones were sequenced by immunoSEQ multiplex PCR, and TCRdb holds only the in-frame ones, with some missing. V, J and clone size reflect that table, while D and trimming were determined from the DNA. This table holds 30,000 to 35,000 clones, 75% to 90% found once. The material sequenced was peripheral blood. The sequence came from an elderly man with acute or convalescent COVID-19.

The CDR3 bases are TGTGCCAGCAGCCACCTACAGGGAAACATTCAGTACTTC. It codes for CASSHLQGNIQYF. The chain links TRBV3-1 (or the pseudogene TRBV3-2) to TRBJ2-4; a possible D gene is TRBD1 (6 bases). Germline V gene data show CDR1 as LGHDT and CDR2 as YNNKEL (reference sequence). Trimming removed 3 bases at V and 6 bases at J, with 9 bases between. The CDR3 is made up of 13 amino acids.